A selection of T cell receptor beta chains follows, all from one sample in a study of cytotoxic CD8 clonotypes in ibrutinib-treated CLL. TCRdb's copy holds only in-frame clones and misses some; the assay was immunoSEQ multiplex PCR. In the table there are over 250,000 clones, more than 70% of which are singletons. The specimen comprised PBMCs, sampled at disease progression, from a patient treated with ibrutinib. The receptor source for this set is a human donor with chronic lymphocytic leukemia. Both conserved end residues are part of each CDR3. The D gene is left open where the match is weak. Expanded clones are given a class, and other clones once, few, many or no size at all.

d_call	clone_size	v_call	j_call	cdr3_nt	cdr3_aa
-	-	TRBV15	TRBJ2-5	TGTGCCACCAGCAGAGAGACAGCGCTGATGAGGACCCAGTACTTC	CATSRETALMRTQYF
-	-	TRBV11-2	TRBJ1-4	TGTGCCAGCAGCTTAGACCTTTATAATGAAAAACTGTTTTTT	CASSLDLYNEKLFF
-	once	TRBV5-1	TRBJ2-3	TGCGCCAGCAGCTTGGTTGGTCAAGAGGCAGATACGCAGTATTTT	CASSLVGQEADTQYF
-	many	TRBV7-8	TRBJ1-5	TGTGCCAGCAGCCCCCTTGCGGGGCGCGTTCAGCCCCAGCATTTT	CASSPLAGRVQPQHF
-	few	TRBV5-4	TRBJ1-6	TGTGCCAGCAGCCAGGGTATGAGTGGCGTAAATTCACCCCTCCACTTT	CASSQGMSGVNSPLHF
TRBD1	-	TRBV13	TRBJ1-2	TGTGCCAGCAGCCCAACGGGACAGGGGATCGGCTACACCTTC	CASSPTGQGIGYTF
-	-	TRBV4-3	TRBJ1-3	TGCGCCAGCAGCCAAGGGCAGAATGCGGGAAACACCATATATTTT	CASSQGQNAGNTIYF
-	-	TRBV11-2	TRBJ2-2	TGTGCCAGCAGCCAGTCCCGACACAACACCGGGGAGCTGTTTTTT	CASSQSRHNTGELFF
-	-	TRBV11-2	TRBJ2-7	TGTGCCAGCAGCTTAGGATTGGGCAGGGGAATCTACGAGCAGTACTTC	CASSLGLGRGIYEQYF
TRBD1	-	TRBV13	TRBJ2-1	TGTGCCAGCAGCTCAACTATCCAGGGGGCATTGGTAAATGAGCAGTTCTTC	CASSSTIQGALVNEQFF
-	-	TRBV28	TRBJ2-7	TGTGCCAGCAGTTTTGCGACCGGGACAACCTCCTACGAGCAGTACTTC	CASSFATGTTSYEQYF
-	-	TRBV6-6	TRBJ2-1	TGTGCCAGCAGATCCACGAGCCTCGATGAGCAGTTCTTC	CASRSTSLDEQFF
-	-	TRBV6-6	TRBJ2-3	TGTGCCAGCGATAAGACTAGTAGATATTCAGATACGCAGTATTTT	CASDKTSRYSDTQYF
-	once	TRBV11-3	TRBJ2-1	TGTGCCAGCAGTAAGGACAGCTACAATGAGCAGTTCTTC	CASSKDSYNEQFF
-	few	TRBV28	TRBJ2-1	TGTGCCAGCAGTTTATCGGGCTATAATGAGCAGTTCTTC	CASSLSGYNEQFF
TRBD1	-	TRBV7-9	TRBJ2-1	TGTGCCAGCAGCGCAGGGGGAACAGGGGGCTACAATGAGCAGTTCTTC	CASSAGGTGGYNEQFF
-	few	TRBV18	TRBJ2-2	TGTGCCAGCTCACCACTGGGCCCCTCATTCGGGGTAGCCGGGGAGCTGTTTTTT	CASSPLGPSFGVAGELFF
-	-	TRBV5-6	TRBJ2-7	TGTGCCAGCAGCTTGAACTACGAGCAGTACTTC	CASSLNYEQYF
-	-	TRBV28	TRBJ2-1	TGTGCCAGCAGTTTGATGACAGGTAGCTACAATGAGCAGTTCTTC	CASSLMTGSYNEQFF
-	-	TRBV6-4	TRBJ1-2	TGTGCCAGCAGTCCTAACCTGGGGGTCTATGGCTACACCTTC	CASSPNLGVYGYTF
-	once	TRBV13	TRBJ2-1	TGTGCCAGCATAAACTCCCTTCGAGACTACAATGAGCAGTTCTTC	CASINSLRDYNEQFF
TRBD2	few	TRBV7-8	TRBJ2-7	TGTGCCAGCAGCTTAGGCGGGGGGACCGCCTACGAGCAGTACTTC	CASSLGGGTAYEQYF
-	-	TRBV6-6	TRBJ1-1	TGTGCCAGCAGTTACGGGCGTTCAACTGAAGCTTTCTTT	CASSYGRSTEAFF
-	-	TRBV28	TRBJ1-5	TGTGCCAGCAAAGGAGGGGACAATCAGCCCCAGCATTTT	CASKGGDNQPQHF
-	-	TRBV7-8	TRBJ1-1	TGTGCCAGCAGCTTAGAACCGGGTAGAGTGAACACTGAAGCTTTCTTT	CASSLEPGRVNTEAFF
-	-	TRBV7-9	TRBJ1-2	TGTGCCAGCAGCTTAGCGGGGGTAAATAACTATGGCTACACCTTC	CASSLAGVNNYGYTF
-	-	TRBV6-5	TRBJ1-1	TGTGCCAGCAGTCACGGACAAGGCCATGAAGCTTTCTTT	CASSHGQGHEAFF
-	-	TRBV27	TRBJ2-7	TGTGCCAGCAGTCCTAGCGGGACAGGGGTCTACGAGCAGTACTTC	CASSPSGTGVYEQYF
-	-	TRBV11-3	TRBJ1-2	TGTGCCAGCAGCTCCCATCAGGTAAAGAGTGCCGGCTACACCTTC	CASSSHQVKSAGYTF
-	-	TRBV9	TRBJ2-2	TGTGCCAGCAGCCCCATGGGAGTTGTCACCGGGGAGCTGTTTTTT	CASSPMGVVTGELFF
TRBD1	-	TRBV19	TRBJ1-5	TGTGCCAGTAGTTTCCAGGACAGGCTGTATCAGCCCCAGCATTTT	CASSFQDRLYQPQHF
-	-	TRBV19	TRBJ2-4	TGTGCCAGTAGCGAAAGGGCCCCCGTGCACATTCAGTACTTC	CASSERAPVHIQYF
TRBD1	-	TRBV12-5	TRBJ2-1	TGTGCTAGTGGTTTGGACAGGGGGCGTGAGTCCCATGAGCAGTTCTTC	CASGLDRGRESHEQFF
TRBD1	-	TRBV29-1	TRBJ2-7	TGCAGCGTTGGGGACAGGGGCCACGAGCAGTACTTC	CSVGDRGHEQYF
-	-	TRBV6-5	TRBJ2-7	TGTGCCAGCTGGTCGGTGGAATCCTACGAGCAGTACTTC	CASWSVESYEQYF
-	-	TRBV4-1	TRBJ2-7	TGCGCCAGCAGCCAAGATAGGGGGGACCAGCAGTACTTC	CASSQDRGDQQYF
-	-	TRBV19	TRBJ2-6	TGTGCCAGTAGTAAACCTGGGGCCAACGTCCTGACTTTC	CASSKPGANVLTF
-	-	TRBV6-6	TRBJ1-1	TGTGCCAGCAGCCCACCCTTGACGGGATTGAACACTGAAGCTTTCTTT	CASSPPLTGLNTEAFF
TRBD1	-	TRBV6-5	TRBJ1-4	TGTGCCAGCAGGACGGGACAGTCTAATGAAAAACTGTTTTTT	CASRTGQSNEKLFF
-	-	TRBV10-3	TRBJ2-1	TGTGCCATCAGTCTGCGGCAGGGATATTATGAGCAGTTCTTC	CAISLRQGYYEQFF
-	-	TRBV13	TRBJ1-2	TGTGCCAGCAGCTTCCCCGGCTATGGCTACACCTTC	CASSFPGYGYTF
TRBD1	-	TRBV7-2	TRBJ2-3	TGTGCCAGCAGCCCGCGGACAGGGACAGATACGCAGTATTTT	CASSPRTGTDTQYF
-	few	TRBV28	TRBJ2-1	TGTGCCAGCAGTTTATGGTCTCTAGCGAATTACAATGAGCAGTTCTTC	CASSLWSLANYNEQFF
-	-	TRBV27	TRBJ2-1	TGTGCCAGCATGGGGGGGGCTAGCCCCCATGAGCAGTTCTTC	CASMGGASPHEQFF
TRBD1	-	TRBV6-6	TRBJ1-4	TGTGCCAGCAGCTCAACAGGGGGCTTAGGAGAAAAACTGTTTTTT	CASSSTGGLGEKLFF
-	few	TRBV29-1	TRBJ2-3	TGCAGCGTCCGTGGGCCCGGCGCAGATACGCAGTATTTT	CSVRGPGADTQYF
-	-	TRBV4-1	TRBJ2-1	TGCGCCAGCAGCCAGGGACCCTACAATGAGCAGTTCTTC	CASSQGPYNEQFF
-	few	TRBV7-2	TRBJ2-5	TGTGCCAGCAGCTTAGCGGCTAGTAGGGGGAAAGAGACCCAGTACTTC	CASSLAASRGKETQYF
-	-	TRBV28	TRBJ1-2	TGTGCCAGCCATTATACAGGGCGCACAGCCTATGGCTACACCTTC	CASHYTGRTAYGYTF
-	-	TRBV19	TRBJ2-7	TGTGCCAGTAGTACGAGGACGGCCTACGAGCAGTACTTC	CASSTRTAYEQYF
TRBD1	-	TRBV29-1	TRBJ2-2	TGCAGCGCCCGACAGGGGGCGGACACCGGGGAGCTGTTTTTT	CSARQGADTGELFF
TRBD1	-	TRBV7-9	TRBJ2-7	TGTGCCAGCAGCCCCTTCGGGACAGTGCCCTACGAGCAGTACTTC	CASSPFGTVPYEQYF
-	few	TRBV25-1	TRBJ1-2	TGTGCCAGCACCGTAGGGGATAACTATGGCTACACCTTC	CASTVGDNYGYTF
-	-	TRBV2	TRBJ1-5	TGTGCCAGCAGTTCGGATAGCAATCAGCCCCAGCATTTT	CASSSDSNQPQHF
-	-	TRBV13	TRBJ1-2	TGTGCCAGCAGCCGAGGGGAAGGTTACTATGGCTACACCTTC	CASSRGEGYYGYTF
-	-	TRBV28	TRBJ2-7	TGTGCCAGCAGCCGGCTTTCGGGTGCCCGCGAGCAGTACTTC	CASSRLSGAREQYF
TRBD1	few	TRBV7-9	TRBJ1-1	TGTGCCAGCAGCTTAGCGCCCAGGACAGGGCTCACTGAAGCTTTCTTT	CASSLAPRTGLTEAFF
TRBD1	-	TRBV7-6	TRBJ1-2	TGTGTGAGGAAGTCGGCAGGGGGAGGCTACACCTTC	CVRKSAGGGYTF
-	-	TRBV7-6	TRBJ2-3	TGTGCCAGCAGCTTAACAGGGACTGAACCTTTTGATACGCAGTATTTT	CASSLTGTEPFDTQYF
TRBD2	-	TRBV27	TRBJ2-3	TGTGCCAGCAGTGGCAAGCGGGAGGGATACACAGATACGCAGTATTTT	CASSGKREGYTDTQYF